These T cell receptor beta chains were read from a single sample in a study of T cell changes during pregnancy in multiple sclerosis. Profiled with immunoSEQ multiplex PCR; TCRdb holds only in-frame clones, not every one. The table has 35,000 to 50,000 clones, 70% to 90% seen once. The sequenced sample was CD4+ T cells from peripheral blood mononuclear cells, obtained after pregnancy. The source is a female donor with multiple sclerosis, enrolled in a pregnancy study. The CDR3 runs from the conserved cysteine through the conserved F or W. The order of the fields is V gene, J gene, D gene, clone size, CDR3 protein, CDR3 DNA. The D gene is left open where the match is weak. Size tells how often a clone was seen (once, few, many) or the class of an expanded clone, and some rows leave it out.

TRBV5-5	TRBJ1-2	NA	NA	CASSLGPGQNYGYTF	TGTGCCAGCAGCTTGGGGCCAGGGCAAAACTATGGCTACACCTTC
TRBV19	TRBJ1-5	TRBD1	NA	CASSIPGQGTNQPQHF	TGTGCCAGTAGTATCCCGGGACAGGGCACCAATCAGCCCCAGCATTTT
TRBV4-2	TRBJ1-4	NA	NA	CASSQGGGRDGEKLFF	TGTGCCAGCAGCCAAGGAGGTGGGAGGGACGGTGAAAAACTGTTTTTT
TRBV6-1	TRBJ1-2	TRBD1	few	CASRPTGVYGYTF	TGTGCCAGCAGACCTACAGGGGTCTATGGCTACACCTTC
TRBV7-2	TRBJ1-2	NA	NA	CASSLASREDGYTF	TGTGCCAGCAGCTTAGCGAGCAGGGAGGATGGCTACACCTTC
TRBV9	TRBJ2-7	TRBD2	NA	CASNPGTSGNYEQYF	TGTGCCAGCAACCCAGGGACTAGCGGAAACTACGAGCAGTACTTC
TRBV11-3	TRBJ1-1	NA	NA	CASSLGRDTEAFF	TGTGCCAGCAGCCTCGGCAGGGACACTGAAGCTTTCTTT
TRBV25-1	TRBJ1-5	TRBD1	NA	CASSETGGNNQPQHF	TGTGCCAGCAGTGAAACAGGGGGCAACAATCAGCCCCAGCATTTT
TRBV27	TRBJ2-2	TRBD1	NA	CASSFQSWTGGAYTGELFF	TGTGCCAGCAGTTTTCAATCCTGGACAGGGGGCGCGTACACCGGGGAGCTGTTTTTT
TRBV9	TRBJ2-7	TRBD2	once	CASSVQAGGPNEQYF	TGTGCCAGCAGCGTACAAGCGGGAGGCCCCAACGAGCAGTACTTC
TRBV5-1	TRBJ1-4	NA	once	CASSSGTNEKLFF	TGCGCCAGCAGCTCGGGGACTAATGAAAAACTGTTTTTT
TRBV5-1	TRBJ2-7	TRBD2	NA	CASSLVAGVRYEQYF	TGCGCCAGCAGCTTGGTCGCGGGAGTTCGGTACGAGCAGTACTTC
TRBV5-1	TRBJ2-5	TRBD2	NA	CASSLQGLAGETQYF	TGCGCCAGCAGCTTACAAGGACTAGCGGGGGAGACCCAGTACTTC
TRBV5-1	TRBJ2-7	TRBD1	NA	CASSQTGDAYEQYF	TGCGCCAGCAGCCAGACAGGGGATGCCTACGAGCAGTACTTC
TRBV2	TRBJ1-2	NA	NA	CASRTDSPNYGYTF	TGTGCCAGCAGGACGGACAGTCCTAACTATGGCTACACCTTC
TRBV4-1	TRBJ2-7	NA	NA	CASSHPGYRGEQYF	TGCGCCAGCAGCCACCCGGGGTATCGGGGCGAGCAGTACTTC
TRBV29-1	TRBJ2-5	TRBD2	NA	CSVQTSGSGETQYF	TGCAGCGTCCAAACTAGCGGGAGCGGAGAGACCCAGTACTTC
TRBV14	TRBJ2-7	TRBD1	NA	CASSAPGQGFREQYF	TGTGCCAGCAGCGCCCCGGGACAGGGATTTCGTGAGCAGTACTTC
TRBV6-5	TRBJ2-3	TRBD1	NA	CASKDRGAFTDTQYF	TGTGCCAGCAAAGACAGGGGTGCTTTCACAGATACGCAGTATTTT
TRBV29-1	TRBJ2-3	TRBD2	NA	CSVERTSGSADTQYF	TGCAGCGTTGAGAGGACTAGCGGGAGTGCAGATACGCAGTATTTT
TRBV5-1	TRBJ1-2	NA	NA	CASSLAGGVDYGYTF	TGCGCCAGCAGCTTGGCCGGGGGGGTGGACTATGGCTACACCTTC
TRBV5-1	TRBJ2-3	NA	NA	CASSLGDSTDTQYF	TGCGCCAGCAGCTTGGGAGATAGCACAGATACGCAGTATTTT
TRBV25-1	TRBJ2-2	NA	NA	CASSDPGFTGELFF	TGTGCCAGCAGTGATCCCGGGTTCACCGGGGAGCTGTTTTTT
TRBV7-2	TRBJ1-5	TRBD1	NA	CASSFTGALNQPQHF	TGTGCCAGCAGCTTTACAGGGGCCTTAAATCAGCCCCAGCATTTT
TRBV7-2	TRBJ2-3	NA	NA	CASSLDLDSQYF	TGTGCCAGCAGCTTAGACTTAGACAGCCAGTATTTT
TRBV4-1	TRBJ1-3	NA	NA	CASSQDPDTIYF	TGCGCCAGCAGCCAAGATCCCGACACCATATATTTT
TRBV10-3	TRBJ1-2	TRBD1	NA	CATRTGTGEDYGYTF	TGTGCCACCCGTACCGGGACAGGGGAAGACTATGGCTACACCTTC
TRBV4-3	TRBJ2-1	TRBD2	NA	CASSQASGSLHEQFF	TGCGCCAGCAGCCAAGCTAGCGGGAGTTTGCATGAGCAGTTCTTC
TRBV5-4	TRBJ2-3	TRBD2	NA	CASSSGTSGSPTQYF	TGTGCCAGCAGCTCCGGGACTAGCGGGAGTCCTACGCAGTATTTT
TRBV5-6	TRBJ2-5	NA	NA	CASSLVQSRETQYF	TGTGCCAGCAGCTTAGTACAATCCAGAGAGACCCAGTACTTC
TRBV29-1	TRBJ1-4	NA	NA	CSVTVATNEKLFF	TGCAGCGTGACAGTCGCAACTAATGAAAAACTGTTTTTT
TRBV27	TRBJ1-5	TRBD1	NA	CASSLDRGNQPQHF	TGTGCCAGCAGTTTGGACAGGGGCAATCAGCCCCAGCATTTT
TRBV6-5	TRBJ2-1	NA	NA	CASRHAGDSYNEQFF	TGTGCCAGCAGGCATGCAGGGGACTCCTACAATGAGCAGTTCTTC
TRBV28	TRBJ1-2	TRBD1	NA	CASSLTAGGNYGYTF	TGTGCCAGCAGTTTAACCGCAGGGGGAAACTATGGCTACACCTTC
TRBV2	TRBJ1-2	NA	NA	CASSDLGGANYGYTF	TGTGCCAGCAGTGATCTTGGGGGGGCGAACTATGGCTACACCTTC
TRBV6-1	TRBJ2-3	TRBD2	once	CASSPSGRGVDTQYF	TGTGCCAGCAGTCCCAGCGGGAGGGGTGTAGATACGCAGTATTTT
TRBV2	TRBJ2-1	NA	NA	CASSQFTLGGTSSYNEQFF	TGTGCCAGCAGTCAATTTACCTTAGGAGGGACGAGCTCCTACAATGAGCAGTTCTTC
TRBV7-2	TRBJ2-1	NA	NA	CASSLLASRNEQFF	TGTGCCAGCAGCTTATTGGCTAGCCGCAATGAGCAGTTCTTC
TRBV28	TRBJ1-5	NA	once	CASSLFGDQPQHF	TGTGCCAGCAGTTTATTCGGGGATCAGCCCCAGCATTTT
TRBV18	TRBJ2-7	NA	NA	CASSQGTSYEQYF	TGTGCCAGCTCCCAGGGAACGTCCTACGAGCAGTACTTC
TRBV7-9	TRBJ1-4	NA	NA	CASSLQGNEKLFF	TGTGCCAGCAGCTTACAGGGCAATGAAAAACTGTTTTTT
TRBV6-6	TRBJ2-1	TRBD2	NA	CASSYGTSGGNEQFF	TGTGCCAGCAGTTACGGGACTAGCGGGGGTAATGAGCAGTTCTTC
TRBV12-5	TRBJ2-5	TRBD2	NA	CASGLNLAGGPGQETQYF	TGTGCTAGTGGTTTGAATCTAGCGGGAGGGCCGGGGCAAGAGACCCAGTACTTC